This T cell receptor (beta chain) was identified during a study of regulatory T cells in long-lasting Graves disease. Noted time point: persistent/refractory GD, antithyroid drugs over 5 years with positive TRAb. After RNA was extracted from PBMCs, the TCR library was made from it. Looked up from germline, CDR1 is SGHRS and CDR2 is YFSETQ. The CDR3 runs to 14 residues. V lost 4 bases, J lost 4 bases, and 11 bases lay in between. Arm-PCR of CDR3 regions with iRepertoire HTBI primers generated TCR beta libraries. TCRdb passed the multiplex PCR reads through MiXCR, listing each CDR3 protein once. The sample yields about 430,000 distinct CDR3 sequences, 21% seen once.

The rearrangement links TRBV5-1 to TRBJ2-2; the D gene is possibly TRBD1 (6 bases). The source of this sequence is a female donor with Graves disease. Here the sequenced sample was peripheral blood mononuclear cells (PBMCs), taken when the disease was refractory, from a patient treated with antithyroid drugs. The CDR3 here is CASSQGSATGELFF. The CDR3 bases are TGCGCCAGCAGCCAGGGGTCCGCCACCGGGGAGCTGTTTTTT.